These 30 T cell receptor beta chains originate from one sample sequenced in a study of CD8+ T cells in alopecia areata. RNA was isolated and reverse transcribed to cDNA, the sequencing template. The data were produced by immunoSEQ multiplex PCR, yet TCRdb's version contains in-frame clones alone and is incomplete. The table lists 150,000 or so clones, approximately 87% of them singletons. The sample was CD8+ T cells sorted from blood, taken at week 0. The receptor source for this set is a human donor with alopecia areata.

This clone appeared a few times. The J gene is TRBJ2-7, the V gene TRBV7-8, with 8 bases identical to TRBD2. The V gene end was trimmed by 5 bases and the J gene end by 3 bases; junction bases not matched to a gene: 9. Germline V gene data show CDR1 as SGHVS and CDR2 as FQNEAQ. The CDR3 is 15 amino acids. For the CDR3, the DNA is TGTGCCAGCAGCATTTCCGGGACTAGTAGCTACGAGCAGTACTTC. It specifies CASSISGTSSYEQYF. The variable domain in full, completed from reference TRBV7-8 and TRBJ2-7, reads GAGVSQSPRYKVAKRGQDVALRCDPISGHVSLFWYQQALGQGPEFLTYFQNEAQLDKSGLPSDRFFAERPEGSVSTLKIQRTQQEDSAVYLCASSISGTSSYEQYFGPGTRLTVT.

This clone was seen only once. The rearrangement uses TRBV13 and TRBJ1-2; 7 nucleotides line up with TRBD1. The germline V gene encodes CDR1 PRHDT and CDR2 FYEKMQ (reference sequence). V lost 5 bases, J lost 4 bases, and 10 bases stayed unmatched. This CDR3 has 15 amino acids. CDR3 sequence: CASSPGGQWIYGYTF. The CDR3 DNA is TGTGCCAGCAGCCCAGGGGGACAGTGGATCTATGGCTACACCTTC. The full variable domain, rest sourced from reference TRBV13 and TRBJ1-2, is AAGVIQSPRHLIKEKRETATLKCYPIPRHDTVYWYQQGPGQDPQFLISFYEKMQSDKGSIPDRFSAQQFSDYHSELNMSSLELGDSALYFCASSPGGQWIYGYTFGSGTRLTVV.

This clone was seen once. The chain joins TRBV5-1 to TRBJ2-7, with a weak D call TRBD2 (6 bases). Germline CDR1 reads SGHRS; CDR2 reads YFSETQ. The CDR3 is made up of 16 amino acids. Trimming stripped 3 bases from V and 5 bases from J, with 21 bases between. The CDR3 region is CASSWLGGDSNNEQYF. The CDR3 DNA follows: TGCGCCAGCAGCTGGCTCGGCGGGGATTCGAACAACGAGCAGTACTTC.

This sequence joins TRBV30 and TRBJ2-4, with unresolved D. Germline assignment: CDR1 GTSNPN and CDR2 SVGIG (reference sequence). With 8 bases removed from V and 0 bases from J, the gap between germline ends came to 8 bases. The CDR3 has 12 residues. The CDR3 spells CARAEAKNIQYF. CDR3 bases: TGTGCCCGGGCGGAAGCCAAAAACATTCAGTACTTC. The full variable domain, rest sourced from reference TRBV30 and TRBJ2-4, is SQTIHQWPATLVQPVGSPLSLECTVEGTSNPNLYWYRQAAGRGLQLLFYSVGIGQISSEVPQNLSASRPQDRQFILSSKKLLLSDSGFYLCARAEAKNIQYFGAGTRLSVL.

Points on this clone: The same CDR3 is also encoded by other DNA sequences in this sample. The rearrangement links TRBV11-2 to TRBJ2-7; D might be TRBD1 (5 bases). V gave up 5 bases and J gave up 2 bases, with 7 bases separating them. There are 12 residues in the CDR3. Germline CDR1 is SGHAT and CDR2 is FQNNGV. The CDR3 sequence: CASSPGTYEQYF. The DNA for the CDR3 is TGTGCCAGCAGCCCAGGGACCTACGAGCAGTACTTC.

This rearrangement joins TRBV4-1 to TRBJ2-7; a possible D gene is TRBD1 (6 bases). Germline values: CDR1 MGHRA, CDR2 YSYEKL. The V end lost 1 base, the J end lost 3 bases, and 10 bases lay between the germline ends. The CDR3 has 14 amino acids. CDR3 in amino acids: CASSQAIGGYEQYF. DNA of the CDR3: TGCGCCAGCAGCCAAGCGATAGGGGGCTACGAGCAGTACTTC.

This chain connects TRBV5-1 to TRBJ2-7; TRBD1 aligns across 11 bases. After removal of 4 bases from V and 4 bases from J, the junction contained 4 bases not matched to a gene. This CDR3 has 14 residues. Germline V lookup: CDR1 SGHRS, CDR2 YFSETQ. The CDR3 loop is CASSLDRGLYEQYF. CDR3 DNA sequence: TGCGCCAGCAGCCTGGACAGGGGGCTATACGAGCAGTACTTC.

The CDR3 loop is CASSPEDRWYEQYF. For the CDR3, the DNA is TGTGCCAGCAGCCCCGAGGACAGGTGGTACGAGCAGTACTTC. This chain connects TRBV14 to TRBJ2-7; 7 positions agree with TRBD1. The germline V gene encodes CDR1 SGHDN and CDR2 FVKESK. Trimming took 4 bases from V and 4 from J; bases not matched to a gene: 7. The CDR3 is 14 residues long.

The chain uses TRBV27 and TRBJ2-5, with 7 bases aligning to TRBD1. J lost 0 bases, V lost 7 bases, and 5 bases had no gene match. CDR1 is MNHEY and CDR2 is SMNVEV in the germline V gene (reference sequence). CDR3 size: 14 residues. In DNA form, the CDR3 reads TGTGCCAGCACCAAGGGGACAGACCAAGAGACCCAGTACTTC. Encoded protein: CASTKGTDQETQYF.

This sequence joins TRBV7-9 and TRBJ2-1; 11 bases are shared with TRBD1. Losses at the gene ends were 4 bases for V and 5 bases for J; bases not matched to a gene: 1. Germline loops: CDR1 SEHNR, CDR2 FQNEAQ (reference sequence). This CDR3 is 14 amino acids long. The CDR3 reads CASSSGQGDNEQFF. CDR3 DNA sequence: TGTGCCAGCAGCTCGGGACAGGGGGACAATGAGCAGTTCTTC.

The chain carries TRBV6-1 and TRBJ2-3; TRBD2 is a possible D gene (5 bases). The CDR3 runs 15 residues. From germline, CDR1 is MNHNS and CDR2 SASEGT. V lost 3 bases, J lost 3 bases, and 13 bases lay in between. CDR3 coding DNA: TGTGCCAGCAGTGAGGAAGCGTCGGGAACAGATACGCAGTATTTT. Protein: CASSEEASGTDTQYF.

This chain connects TRBV18 to TRBJ2-1, with D unresolved. The V and J ends lost 6 bases and 8 bases respectively, with 8 bases between them. CDR1 is KGHSH and CDR2 is LQKENI in the germline V gene. The CDR3 is 11 amino acids. The CDR3 sequence: CASSSGDEQFF. The CDR3 nucleotides are TGTGCCAGCTCCTCAGGAGATGAGCAGTTCTTC.

In nucleotides, the CDR3 is TGTGCCAGCAGCTTAGCCCCGGGGACCGGGGAGCTGTTTTTT. It codes for CASSLAPGTGELFF. The chain recombines TRBV7-8 with TRBJ2-2; perhaps TRBD2 as D (5 bases). The germline CDR1 and CDR2 sequences are SGHVS and FQNEAQ. The V and J ends lost 0 bases and 5 bases respectively, with 7 bases between them. CDR3 length: 14 residues.

This chain links TRBV29-1 with TRBJ2-7, with D perhaps matching TRBD2 (6 bases). Germline-derived CDR1 and CDR2 are SQVTM and ANQGSEA. The CDR3 covers 14 residues. Trimming shortened V by 4 bases and J by 0 bases, and 13 bases separated the two germline ends. Written as DNA, the CDR3 is TGCAGCGTTGTCCCCACGGACTACTCCTACGAGCAGTACTTC. Its protein is CSVVPTDYSYEQYF.

The chain couples TRBV4-1 to TRBJ2-7; D ambiguous. The CDR3 consists of 13 residues. Per the germline V gene, CDR1 is MGHRA and CDR2 is YSYEKL. V was shortened by 1 base and J by 2 bases, with 6 bases between the two germline ends. The CDR3 bases are TGCGCCAGCAGCCAAGCGTCGGCCTACGAGCAGTACTTC. The encoded protein is CASSQASAYEQYF.

V gene TRBV7-3 combines with J gene TRBJ2-3, with 8 bases aligning to TRBD1. The germline gives CDR1 SGHTA, CDR2 FQGTGA. J gave up 2 bases and V 4 bases, and 8 bases lay outside the gene matches. This CDR3 has 16 residues. This chain's CDR3 is CASSSLGQGYTDTQYF. In DNA form, the CDR3 reads TGTGCCAGCAGCTCCCTCGGACAGGGATACACAGATACGCAGTATTTT.

The J gene is TRBJ1-5, the V gene TRBV2, with no clear D. The CDR3 loop spans 14 amino acids. The ends were cut back, 1 base at V and 1 base at J, with 5 bases in the middle. From germline, CDR1 is SNHLY and CDR2 FYNNEI. CDR3 protein: CASSEGQSNQPQHF. CDR3 sequence (DNA): TGTGCCAGCAGTGAAGGACAAAGCAATCAGCCCCAGCATTTT.

The rearrangement links TRBV7-3 to TRBJ2-2, with D unclear. CDR1 is SGHTA, CDR2 FQGTGA, per germline. V shed 8 bases and J shed 8 bases, with 6 bases lying between them. This CDR3 has 10 amino acids. CDR3 coding DNA: TGTGCCAGCTTACAGGGGGAGCTGTTTTTT. Its protein is CASLQGELFF. Based on the CDR3 plus reference TRBV7-3 and TRBJ2-2, the full variable domain is GAGVSQTPSNKVTEKGKYVELRCDPISGHTALYWYRQSLGQGPEFLIYFQGTGAADDSGLPNDRFFAVRPEGSVSTLKIQRTERGDSAVYLCASLQGELFFGEGSRLTVL.

The chain uses TRBV11-2 and TRBJ2-1, with D possibly matching TRBD1 (6 bases). The V end was cut by 4 bases, the J end by 7 bases, with 29 bases between. This CDR3 has 19 amino acids. In germline, CDR1 is SGHAT, CDR2 FQNNGV. CDR3 DNA: TGTGCCAGCAGCTCCCTTACACAGGGATACGCCCGGGCAGAGAATGAGCAGTTCTTC. Translation gives CASSSLTQGYARAENEQFF.

The rearrangement joins TRBV4-1 to TRBJ2-7; D uncertain. The CDR3 runs 13 residues. V was pared by 0 bases and J by 2 bases, with 5 bases between. Germline CDR1 is MGHRA and CDR2 is YSYEKL. CDR3 region: CASSQEITYEQYF. CDR3 nucleotides: TGCGCCAGCAGCCAAGAAATAACCTACGAGCAGTACTTC.

This rearrangement joins TRBV15 to TRBJ2-7, with TRBD1 matching over 7 bases. The CDR3 covers 16 residues. With V trimmed by 0 bases and J by 3 bases, 8 bases remained unmatched. Per germline, CDR1 LNHNV and CDR2 YYDKDF (reference sequence). CDR3 bases: TGTGCCACCAGCAGAGATCTCTCGACAGGGTACTACGAGCAGTACTTC. As protein: CATSRDLSTGYYEQYF.

The genes are TRBV5-1 and TRBJ1-2, with unresolved D. Trimming left V 6 bases short and J 2 bases short, with 11 bases between. The CDR3 runs 13 residues. The germline CDR1 and CDR2 sequences are SGHRS and YFSETQ. CDR3 sequence: CASTHSSNYGYTF. CDR3 DNA: TGCGCCAGCACTCACAGCTCGAACTATGGCTACACCTTC.

The chain recombines TRBV10-2 with TRBJ2-7; either TRBD1 or TRBD2 may supply D (5 bases each). The CDR3 spans 12 residues. V lost 10 bases and J lost 5, with 15 bases in between. Germline CDR1 is WSHSY and CDR2 is SAAADI. This chain's CDR3 is CATNPGTHEQYF. The CDR3 coding sequence is TGCGCCACTAACCCAGGGACCCACGAGCAGTACTTC.

This chain uses TRBV27 with TRBJ2-1; perhaps D is TRBD1 or TRBD2 (5 bases each). The CDR3 contains 14 residues. Trimming removed 0 bases at V and 8 bases at J, with 11 bases between. CDR1 MNHEY and CDR2 SMNVEV come from the germline V gene (reference sequence). In nucleotides, the CDR3 is TGTGCCAGCAGTTTATCGAGGGTGGGGGATGAGCAGTTCTTC. The encoded protein is CASSLSRVGDEQFF.

J is TRBJ2-7 and V is TRBV7-3, with a possible D match to TRBD1 (7 bases). CDR3 length: 11 residues. Germline V gene sequence: CDR1 SGHTA, CDR2 FQGTGA. V lost 5 bases and J lost 7, with 9 bases in between. CDR3 in DNA: TGTGCCAGCAGCCCAGGGGGGGAGCAGTACTTC. It yields the protein CASSPGGEQYF.

The chain links TRBV11-2 to TRBJ2-7, with D possibly being TRBD2 (7 bases). Germline CDR1 is SGHAT and CDR2 is FQNNGV. This CDR3 has 14 residues. Between the trimmed V and J ends, which lost 3 bases and 3 bases, there was a span of 12 bases. The CDR3 spells CASSFYREGYEQYF. As DNA, the CDR3 is TGTGCCAGCAGCTTCTACAGGGAGGGCTACGAGCAGTACTTC. Using reference TRBV11-2 and TRBJ2-7 for the parts outside the CDR3, the full variable domain is EAGVAQSPRYKIIEKRQSVAFWCNPISGHATLYWYQQILGQGPKLLIQFQNNGVVDDSQLPKDRFSAERLKGVDSTLKIQPAKLEDSAVYLCASSFYREGYEQYFGPGTRLTVT.

The chain employs TRBV7-9 and TRBJ2-2; 11 bases fit TRBD1. The CDR3 has 17 residues. V was clipped by 5 bases and J by 4 bases; unmatched bases: 9. CDR1 and CDR2 from the germline V gene are SEHNR and FQNEAQ (reference sequence). CDR3 DNA sequence: TGTGCCAGCAGCCCAGAGGACAGGGGGCCGTCCACCGGGGAGCTGTTTTTT. Residues: CASSPEDRGPSTGELFF.

V gene TRBV29-1 combines with J gene TRBJ2-7; D uncertain. The V end was cut by 4 bases, the J end by 5 bases, with 6 bases between. The CDR3 runs to 10 residues. The germline gives CDR1 SQVTM, CDR2 ANQGSEA. The DNA of the CDR3 is TGCAGCGTTGTATACGACGAGCAGTACTTC. Residues: CSVVYDEQYF.

The chain has TRBV4-1 and TRBJ1-1; D is unresolved. This CDR3 has 14 amino acids. The germline V and J ends were trimmed by 0 bases and 0 bases, with 5 bases remaining between them. Per the germline V gene, CDR1 is MGHRA and CDR2 is YSYEKL. The CDR3 sequence is CASSQDPMNTEAFF. The DNA of the CDR3 is TGCGCCAGCAGCCAAGACCCCATGAACACTGAAGCTTTCTTT.

This clone was seen once. The sample carries other DNA sequences with the same CDR3. The chain recombines TRBV29-1 with TRBJ2-7, with D unclear. V was cut by 2 bases and J by 4 bases, with 6 bases left in between. The CDR3 length is 11 residues. Per germline, CDR1 SQVTM and CDR2 ANQGSEA. The CDR3 DNA sequence: TGCAGCGTTGAACGAGGTTACGAGCAGTACTTC. Amino acid sequence: CSVERGYEQYF.